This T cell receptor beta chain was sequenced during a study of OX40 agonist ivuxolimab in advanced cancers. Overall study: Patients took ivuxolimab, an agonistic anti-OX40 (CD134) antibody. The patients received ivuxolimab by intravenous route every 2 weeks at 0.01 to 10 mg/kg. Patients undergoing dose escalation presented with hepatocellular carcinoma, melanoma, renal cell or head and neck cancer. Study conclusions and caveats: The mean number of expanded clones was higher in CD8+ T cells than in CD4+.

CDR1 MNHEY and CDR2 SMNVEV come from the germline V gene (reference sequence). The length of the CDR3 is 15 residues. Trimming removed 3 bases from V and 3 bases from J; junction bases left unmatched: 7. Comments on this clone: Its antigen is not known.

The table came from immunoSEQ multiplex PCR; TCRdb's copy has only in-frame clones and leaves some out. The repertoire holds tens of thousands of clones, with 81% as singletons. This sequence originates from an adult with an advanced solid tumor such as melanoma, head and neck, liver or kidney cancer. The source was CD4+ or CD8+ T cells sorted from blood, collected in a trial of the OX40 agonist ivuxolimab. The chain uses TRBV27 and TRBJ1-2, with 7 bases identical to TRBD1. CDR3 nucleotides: TGTGCCAGCAGTTTCACCCGGGACAGCTACTATGGCTACACCTTC. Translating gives CASSFTRDSYYGYTF.